This TCR beta chain was sequenced during a study of early T cells in non-severe SARS-CoV-2 infection (dated by TCRdb to the early 2020s). With respect to the entire study: Bulk RNA from unsorted whole blood was used for TCR sequencing, so alpha and beta chains could not be paired.

The CDR3 runs 14 residues from the cysteine to the phenylalanine. Of all the DNA, just the CDR3 is kept, 42 bases in frame from base 1. V drops 4 bases and J drops 2 bases, leaving 10 bases in between. From a lookup of the germline V gene, CDR1 and CDR2 are SGHRS and YFSETQ. This clonotype has more than one count but fewer than ten. Its antigen remains unidentified. No clone much larger than this one lies a single base away; base qualities are absent. A case-control design nested within a healthcare worker cohort in London, UK, was used, with weekly nasopharyngeal swab PCR tests and blood sampling performed. Between 23 and 31 March 2020, the week of the UK lockdown, healthcare workers were enrolled and then followed up weekly for as long as 16 weeks. Broader findings and caveats from the paper: VDJdb matching was skewed toward anti-spike CD8 responses, so virus-specific expansions were likely underestimated and private and CD4 specificities were missed.

The library came from 5' RACE. The data were produced on a NextSeq 500. To correct for sequencing error and PCR bias, the TCR library protocol tagged individual cDNA molecules with unique molecular identifiers. Both TCR alpha and beta chains were sequenced, and tight co-correlation was observed between alpha and beta sequence abundances in each sample. Per the original workflow: V gene, J gene and CDR3 annotation of TCR sequences was performed with Decombinator V4. TCRs were defined as expanded if a significant change between any two time points was detected under a Poisson model with p below 0.0001. TCR abundances were normalised to the total number of TCRs sequenced per sample and were expressed as counts per million. TRAV1-2 paired with TRAJ12, TRAJ20 or TRAJ33 defined MAIT TCRs, while TRAV10 paired with TRAJ18 defined iNKT TCRs. A search of VDJdb, accessed on 1 November 2021, was run for TCRs annotated to CMV, EBV and SARS-CoV-2, with TCRs annotated for multiple antigens excluded. TCRdb reworked the public reads: Q25 trimming with fastp, MiXCR clone assembly, productive beta chains retained. Rows are combined by CDR3 protein, so each entry shows the most common genes and DNA. It is TCRdb's table, rather than the study itself, that gives the V and J calls and clone size. This sample is represented by some 56,000 distinct CDR3 sequences; roughly a tenth of them were singletons. Around 6% of the sample belongs to the ten largest clones.

The receptor's source is an adult who was a healthcare worker with PCR-confirmed SARS-CoV-2 infection or an uninfected control (not recorded which). The material sequenced was whole blood. The receptor chain draws on TRBV5-1 and TRBJ1-3, with the D gene uncertain. The CDR3 here reads CASSPTGTGNTIYF. The bases are TGCGCCAGCAGCCCGACCGGGACTGGAAACACCATATATTTT. When the CDR3 is completed using the reference TRBV5-1 and TRBJ1-3 genes on either side, the full variable domain is KAGVTQTPRYLIKTRGQQVTLSCSPISGHRSVSWYQQTPGQGLQFLFEYFSETQRNKGNFPGRFSGRQFSNSRSEMNVSTLELGDSALYLCASSPTGTGNTIYFGEGSWLTVV.